A single sample gave rise to the 20 T cell receptor beta chains below, sequenced in a study of CD8 T cells in ankylosing spondylitis. Findings and caveats of the study: Ankylosing spondylitis blood seemed to carry a telltale TCR beta motif made of under 10 highly homologous variants.

These receptors have no known antigen. TCRdb reanalysed the 5' RACE reads using MiXCR and keeps one entry per CDR3 protein. This table holds around 540,000 distinct CDR3 sequences, about 12% found once. The specimen sequenced was blood, either unsorted or a sorted T cell fraction (not recorded which). The source is a male donor with ankylosing spondylitis.

This clonotype was seen at least ten times. The J gene is TRBJ2-5, the V gene TRBV12-3 or TRBV12-4; D perhaps matches TRBD1 (6 bases). V lost 5 bases, J lost 5 bases, and 12 bases lay in between. There are 13 residues in the CDR3. CDR3: CASSPTGRETQYF. The CDR3 DNA reads as TGTGCCAGCAGTCCCACAGGGCGGGAGACCCAGTACTTC.

The V call is TRBV12-3 or TRBV12-4, the J call TRBJ2-1; 9 bases fit TRBD2. The trim removed 6 bases at V and 7 bases at J, leaving 7 bases unmatched. The CDR3 loop spans 14 amino acids. The CDR3 here is CASRGAGGRNEQFF. CDR3 nucleotide sequence: TGTGCCAGCAGAGGAGCGGGAGGCAGGAATGAGCAGTTCTTC.

The chain employs TRBV28 and TRBJ1-1; no definite D call. V lost 3 bases to trimming and J lost 4 bases, with 9 bases between them. The length of the CDR3 is 13 residues. In germline, CDR1 is MDHEN, CDR2 SYDVKM. The CDR3 spells CASSFSAGTEAFF. CDR3 coding DNA: TGTGCCAGCAGTTTCAGCGCGGGCACTGAAGCTTTCTTT.

This clonotype was picked up a small number of times. The genes are TRBV6-6 and TRBJ1-5, with D unresolved. This CDR3 has 12 residues. CDR1 is MNHNY, CDR2 SVGAGI, per germline (reference sequence). V was trimmed by 0 bases and J by 7 bases, leaving 4 bases between them. CDR3 sequence (DNA): TGTGCCAGCAGTTACTCGAGCCAGCCCCAGCATTTT. Amino acids: CASSYSSQPQHF.

The chain combines TRBV7-2 with TRBJ2-1; D may be TRBD2 (6 bases). Germline values: CDR1 SGHTA, CDR2 FQGNSA. The V gene lost 5 bases and the J gene lost 4 bases, with 12 bases spanning the gap. This CDR3 has 14 residues. This chain's CDR3 is CASSPASAYNEQFF. The CDR3 bases are TGTGCCAGCAGCCCAGCTAGCGCGTACAATGAGCAGTTCTTC.

This clonotype was picked up a small number of times. This sequence joins TRBV27 and TRBJ2-2; D gene unclear. This CDR3 region has 13 residues. Looked up from germline, CDR1 is MNHEY and CDR2 is SMNVEV (reference sequence). Trimming took off 3 bases at V and 0 bases at J, with 2 bases between the two ends. Here the CDR3 reads CASSFSNTGELFF. The CDR3, as DNA: TGTGCCAGCAGTTTTTCGAACACCGGGGAGCTGTTTTTT.

This clonotype was observed a few times. V gene TRBV20-1 combines with J gene TRBJ2-5, with 10 bases fitting TRBD1. CDR1 is DFQATT, CDR2 SNEGSKA, per germline (reference sequence). The ends lost 0 bases at V and 4 bases at J; junction bases unmatched: 5. The CDR3 extends over 15 amino acids. The DNA for the CDR3 is TGCAGTGCTAGAGACCCGGGACAGGGGCGAGAGACCCAGTACTTC. It is translated as CSARDPGQGRETQYF.

V usage is TRBV28 and J usage is TRBJ2-7; D is possibly TRBD1 (6 bases). Germline lookup yields CDR1 MDHEN and CDR2 SYDVKM. Trimming took off 6 bases at V and 2 bases at J, with 17 bases between the two ends. The CDR3 is 15 residues long. This CDR3 is CASRPQGLETYEQYF. The DNA for the CDR3 is TGTGCCAGCAGACCTCAGGGGCTGGAAACCTACGAGCAGTACTTC.

The chain is built from TRBV20-1 and TRBJ1-5; D remains ambiguous. This CDR3 is built from 13 residues. V gave up 3 bases and J gave up 5 bases, with 11 bases separating them. Germline loops: CDR1 DFQATT, CDR2 SNEGSKA (reference sequence). Here the CDR3 reads CSASGRSYQPQHF. In DNA, the CDR3 is TGCAGTGCTAGCGGTAGAAGCTATCAGCCCCAGCATTTT.

This clonotype was observed a handful of times. The rearrangement joins TRBV20-1 to TRBJ1-2, with a possible D match to TRBD1 (6 bases). V gave up 5 bases and J gave up 8 bases, with 24 bases separating them. This CDR3 spans 15 amino acids. Germline V gene data show CDR1 as DFQATT and CDR2 as SNEGSKA (reference sequence). CDR3 coding DNA: TGCAGTGCTCTGGGGGCAGGGGCGTCCCTAAGCGGCTACACCTTC. Residues: CSALGAGASLSGYTF.

This clonotype was seen a handful of times. The rearrangement links TRBV4-1 to TRBJ2-3; D is uncertain. V lost 4 bases to trimming and J lost 2 bases, with 13 bases between them. The CDR3 is made up of 15 amino acids. Germline lookup yields CDR1 MGHRA and CDR2 YSYEKL. The CDR3 spells CASSRPTLLTDTQYF. In DNA, the CDR3 is TGCGCCAGCAGCCGCCCCACCCTACTCACAGATACGCAGTATTTT.

J is TRBJ2-1 and V is TRBV7-9; D might be TRBD2 (6 bases). CDR1 is SEHNR and CDR2 is FQNEAQ in the germline V gene (reference sequence). This CDR3 region has 14 residues. The ends were cut back, 11 bases at V and 0 bases at J, with 14 bases in the middle. CDR3 sequence: CALFAGSSYNEQFF. CDR3 in DNA: TGTGCCCTTTTTGCGGGAAGCTCCTACAATGAGCAGTTCTTC.

The chain is built from TRBV24-1 and TRBJ1-2; D is uncertain. The V gene's germline CDR1 is KGHDR and CDR2 SFDVKD. The CDR3 length is 12 residues. Trimming removed 0 bases at V and 4 bases at J, with 2 bases between. The chain's CDR3 is CATSDLRYGYTF. Here the CDR3 DNA reads TGTGCCACCAGTGATTTGCGCTATGGCTACACCTTC.

The chain recombines TRBV5-1 with TRBJ2-5, with TRBD2 identical over 11 bases. J was trimmed by 5 bases and V by 7 bases; bases with no gene match: 7. CDR1 and CDR2 from the germline V gene are SGHRS and YFSETQ. This CDR3 contains 14 residues. This chain's CDR3 is CASGIAGGTETQYF. The CDR3 region has the DNA TGCGCCAGCGGCATAGCGGGGGGGACGGAGACCCAGTACTTC. Combining the CDR3 with reference TRBV5-1 and TRBJ2-5 gives the whole variable domain KAGVTQTPRYLIKTRGQQVTLSCSPISGHRSVSWYQQTPGQGLQFLFEYFSETQRNKGNFPGRFSGRQFSNSRSEMNVSTLELGDSALYLCASGIAGGTETQYFGPGTRLLVL.

A few counts support this clonotype. This sequence joins TRBV19 and TRBJ1-2, with D possibly TRBD1 on 5 matching bases. V was clipped by 5 bases and J by 6 bases, with 16 bases between them. CDR3 length: 14 residues. Looked up from germline, CDR1 is LNHDA and CDR2 is SQIVND (reference sequence). Written as DNA, the CDR3 is TGTGCCAGTAGTCGTGGGGGAAGTCAGGATGGCTACACCTTC. It is translated as CASSRGGSQDGYTF.

This clonotype was counted only a few times. The J gene is TRBJ2-7, the V gene TRBV2; 10 positions agree with TRBD2. The CDR3 has 17 residues. Germline-derived CDR1 and CDR2 are SNHLY and FYNNEI. With V trimmed by 8 bases and J by 2 bases, 15 bases remained unmatched. The CDR3 sequence: CASHKASGRGVAYEQYF. DNA of the CDR3: TGTGCCAGCCACAAGGCTAGCGGGAGAGGGGTCGCCTACGAGCAGTACTTC.

This clonotype has just a few counts. V and J are TRBV5-1 and TRBJ2-5; D ambiguous. The V end lost 4 bases, the J end lost 0 bases, and 16 bases lay between the germline ends. CDR1 and CDR2 (germline): SGHRS, YFSETQ. This CDR3 is built from 16 residues. CDR3 loop: CASSRDGLGYQETQYF. CDR3 bases: TGCGCCAGCAGCCGAGACGGGTTGGGGTACCAAGAGACCCAGTACTTC.

A few counts support this clonotype. The chain is built from TRBV30 and TRBJ1-2; the D is unclear. The CDR3 spans 11 residues. Trimming removed 4 bases at V and 2 bases at J, with 5 bases between. The germline CDR1 and CDR2 sequences are GTSNPN and SVGIG (reference sequence). The CDR3 coding sequence is TGTGCCTGGACTGGGAACTATGGCTACACCTTC. Its protein product is CAWTGNYGYTF.

V usage is TRBV3-1 and J usage is TRBJ1-2; no reliable D call. V was pared by 0 bases and J by 2 bases, with 7 bases between. This CDR3 spans 14 amino acids. Germline V CDR1 and CDR2: LGHDT, YNNKEL (reference sequence). The CDR3 DNA is TGTGCCAGCAGCCAAGATTTCGGAAACTATGGCTACACCTTC. Protein sequence: CASSQDFGNYGYTF.

This sequence joins TRBV20-1 and TRBJ2-1; TRBD1 matches 7 bases. The trim removed 6 bases at V and 0 bases at J, leaving 5 bases unmatched. Germline V gives CDR1 DFQATT, CDR2 SNEGSKA (reference sequence). The CDR3 has 14 residues. The DNA of the CDR3 is TGCAGTGCCACAGGGGTTTTCTCCTACAATGAGCAGTTCTTC. This gives the protein CSATGVFSYNEQFF.